This TCR beta chain was retrieved from a study of cytomegalovirus exposure and HLA in healthy donors. For this clone: What it recognizes is unknown.

The V gene lost 4 bases and the J gene lost 2 bases, with 12 bases spanning the gap. Germline V CDR1 and CDR2: SGHVS, FNYEAQ. CDR3 length: 14 amino acids. The PCR had 60 Vbeta and 13 Jbeta primers. The table came from immunoSEQ multiplex PCR; TCRdb's copy has only in-frame clones and leaves some out. Its clone listing holds 40,000 to 50,000 clones. Study conclusions and caveats: Among TCR beta chains, those listed as cytomegalovirus-associated numbered some 170.

Sample: PBMCs. This receptor was identified in a woman aged 30 to 39 in good health and CMV-seronegative. The J gene is TRBJ2-7, the V gene TRBV7-6, with TRBD1 as a possible D gene (5 bases). The CDR3 protein is CASSSLGRPYEQYF. The CDR3 DNA reads as TGTGCCAGCAGCTCACTGGGGCGCCCCTACGAGCAGTACTTC.